This TCR beta chain was retrieved from a study of T cell responses to AZD1222 COVID-19 vaccine. Study-level results: Donors were largely white British and mainly female; clonal diversity was possibly underestimated. Of the AZD1222 recipients, only 5 to 7 were seropositive at baseline. Among spike-specific TCRs, nearly half reportedly target unmutated variant regions.

Samples with a second dose at about 4 or about 12 weeks were pooled together. With regard to this clone: Its antigen is unidentified.

Clones were read by immunoSEQ multiplex PCR, and TCRdb kept only the in-frame ones, dropping some. The sample lists about 46,000 clones, 70% to 90% occurring once. CDR3 length: 12 residues. CDR1 is SGHDT, CDR2 YYEEEE, per germline. Trimming pared 0 bases from V and 10 bases from J, leaving 7 bases between. The sequenced sample was peripheral blood, obtained 28 days after the second AZD1222 dose. The V call is TRBV5-6, the J call TRBJ1-4, with unresolved D. The sequence was collected from an adult who received the AZD1222 COVID-19 vaccine. CDR3: CASSLVTGKLFF. CDR3 bases: TGTGCCAGCAGCTTGGTGACTGGAAAACTGTTTTTT.